Reported below is one T cell receptor (beta chain). Its antigen is currently not known. Base qualities are not recorded, but no much larger clone differs from it by a single base. The data derive from a study of T cell repertoires in cytomegalovirus infection (dated by TCRdb to about 2019). Background on the whole study: Donor HLA type was relevant to the analysis, as public TCR beta signatures indicated carriage of CMV infection together with the matching HLA type. On the study overall, not on this receptor specifically: The ex vivo response was dominated by HLA-C-restricted CMV-specific TCR beta clonotypes, and the single most frequent clonotype in two of eight donors was supplied by these HLA-C-restricted clonotypes. Cumulative frequency of public TCR beta family members discriminated carriers of CMV infection plus the relevant HLA type in this cohort and an independent roughly 340-donor cohort.

The CDR3 goes from the cysteine to the phenylalanine over 16 residues. The entry retains the CDR3 DNA only, 48 bases that are in frame from base 1. The germline V gene (reference sequence) sets CDR1 to LNHNV and CDR2 to YYDKDF. Trimming takes 1 base off V and 2 bases off J; junction bases not matched to a gene: 6. Sequenced on an Illumina HiSeq 1500. TCRdb took the public reads, trimmed them with fastp at Q25, ran MiXCR for clone calling and kept in-frame beta chains. Rows are unified per CDR3 protein, each entry keeping the most common DNA and genes. The sample table lists 560,000 or so distinct CDR3 sequences, 16% of them with a count of one. Jointly, the top ten make up 20% to 30% of the sample.

Sample: CD8+ T cells from PBMCs. The chain is made from TRBV15 and TRBJ2-7, and 9 junctional nucleotides match TRBD2. The TCR originated in a human donor in good health (CMV status not recorded). Some clones in this sample may be carry-over from other donors' samples. The sequence in DNA is TGTGCCACCAGCAGAGGTATTGCGGGAGGGCCCTACGAGCAGTACTTC. Its coded protein is CATSRGIAGGPYEQYF. Extended through the reference TRBV15 and TRBJ2-7 proteins, this CDR3 yields the full variable domain: DAMVIQNPRYQVTQFGKPVTLSCSQTLNHNVMYWYQQKSSQAPKLLFHYYDKDFNNEADTPDNFQSRRPNTSFCFLDIRSPGLGDTAMYLCATSRGIAGGPYEQYFGPGTRLTVT.